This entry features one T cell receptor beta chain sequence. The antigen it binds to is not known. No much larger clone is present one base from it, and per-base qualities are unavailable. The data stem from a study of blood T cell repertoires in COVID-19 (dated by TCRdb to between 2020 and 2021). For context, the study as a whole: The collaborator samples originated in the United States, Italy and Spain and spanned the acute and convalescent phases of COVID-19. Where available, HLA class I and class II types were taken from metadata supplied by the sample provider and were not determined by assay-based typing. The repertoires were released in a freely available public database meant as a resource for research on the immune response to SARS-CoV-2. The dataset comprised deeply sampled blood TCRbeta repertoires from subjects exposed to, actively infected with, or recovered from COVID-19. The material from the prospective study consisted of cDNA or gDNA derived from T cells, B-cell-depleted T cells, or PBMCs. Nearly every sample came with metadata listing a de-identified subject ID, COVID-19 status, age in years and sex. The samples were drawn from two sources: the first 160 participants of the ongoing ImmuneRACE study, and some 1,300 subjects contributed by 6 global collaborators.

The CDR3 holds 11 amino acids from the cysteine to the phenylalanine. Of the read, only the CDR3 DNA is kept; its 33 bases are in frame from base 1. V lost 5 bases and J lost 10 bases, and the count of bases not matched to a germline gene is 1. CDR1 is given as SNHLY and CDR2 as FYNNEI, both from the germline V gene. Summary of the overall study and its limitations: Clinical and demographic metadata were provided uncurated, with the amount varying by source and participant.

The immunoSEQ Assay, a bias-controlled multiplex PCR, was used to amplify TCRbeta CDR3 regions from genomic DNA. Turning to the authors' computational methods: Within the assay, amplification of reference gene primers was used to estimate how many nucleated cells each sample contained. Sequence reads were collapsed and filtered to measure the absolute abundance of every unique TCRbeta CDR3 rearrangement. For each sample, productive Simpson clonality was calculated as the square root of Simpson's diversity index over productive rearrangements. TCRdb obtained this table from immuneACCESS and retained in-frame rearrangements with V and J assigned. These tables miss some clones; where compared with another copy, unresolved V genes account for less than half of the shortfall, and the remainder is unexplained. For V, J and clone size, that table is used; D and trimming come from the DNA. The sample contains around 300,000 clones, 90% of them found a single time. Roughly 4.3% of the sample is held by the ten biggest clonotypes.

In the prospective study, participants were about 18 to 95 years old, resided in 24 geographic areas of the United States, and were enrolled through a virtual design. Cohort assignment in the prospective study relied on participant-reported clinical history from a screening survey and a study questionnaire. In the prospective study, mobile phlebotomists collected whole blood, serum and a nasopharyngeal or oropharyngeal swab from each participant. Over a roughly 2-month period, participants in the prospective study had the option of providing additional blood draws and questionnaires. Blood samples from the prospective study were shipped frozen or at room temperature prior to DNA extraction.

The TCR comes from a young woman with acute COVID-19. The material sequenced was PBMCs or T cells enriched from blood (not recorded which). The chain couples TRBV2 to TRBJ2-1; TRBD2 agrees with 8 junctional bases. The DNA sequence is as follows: TGTGCCAGCAGTATAGCGGGAGAGCAGTTCTTC. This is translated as CASSIAGEQFF.